This T cell receptor beta chain emerged from a study of CD8 T cells in Susac syndrome. It was with random hexamers that roughly 0.45 to 1 ug RNA was reverse transcribed. TCR beta CDR3 was amplified by immunoSEQ multiplex PCR. This amplification extended across 54 Vbeta and 13 Jbeta segments. TCRdb analysed the immunoSEQ multiplex PCR reads with MiXCR anew, one entry per CDR3 protein. This sample has about 190,000 distinct CDR3 sequences, with 95% found just once. Germline values: CDR1 GTSNPN, CDR2 SVGIG (reference sequence). CDR3 length: 13 residues. Trimming removed 5 bases at V and 0 bases at J, with 5 bases between. General study points: The study's TCR sequencing and HLA analysis covered a relatively small number of individuals, and the study acknowledged this.

From blood CD8+ and CD4+ T cells, the TCR beta chain was sequenced. The healthy controls were matched to patients by age and sex. In regard to this clonotype: Its antigen is unidentified.

The V gene is TRBV30, the J gene TRBJ2-6; unclear D gene. Input material: CD4+ T cells from PBMCs. The source is a human donor in good health. For the CDR3, the DNA is TGTGCCTGGGCTCACTCTGGGGCCAACGTCCTGACTTTC. Its protein product is CAWAHSGANVLTF.